The subject of this entry is one T cell receptor beta chain. Germline V gene lookup returns CDR1 SGHNT and CDR2 YYREEE (reference sequence). The CDR3 contains 16 residues. The V segment lost 0 bases and the J segment 8 bases; nucleotides outside the gene matches: 8. This entry belongs to a study of blood T cell repertoires in COVID-19. Using immunoSEQ multiplex PCR, the repertoire was profiled, and TCRdb retains in-frame clones only, with some absent. The sample lists approximately 240,000 clones, about 85% occurring once. The material sequenced was PBMCs or T cells enriched from blood (not recorded which). This sequence originates from a young woman with acute COVID-19. The chain carries TRBV5-4 and TRBJ1-4, with 9 bases lining up with TRBD1. The CDR3 reads CASSLGLGTGSEKLFF. In DNA, the CDR3 is TGTGCCAGCAGCTTGGGGCTTGGGACAGGGAGCGAAAAACTGTTTTTT.